Sequencing of this TCR beta chain was carried out in a study of T cells after yellow fever vaccination. Trimming removed 2 bases at V and 10 bases at J, with 12 bases between. Germline V gene sequence: CDR1 MNHEY, CDR2 SVGAGI. The CDR3 is 13 residues long. TCRdb called the 5' RACE reads again in MiXCR, with one record for every CDR3 protein. Of roughly 70,000 distinct CDR3 sequences listed, almost 8% were seen once; the top ten hold less than 50%. The sequence was collected from a man younger than 45 who received the YFV17D yellow fever vaccine. The chain couples TRBV6-5 to TRBJ2-1; a possible D gene is TRBD1 (5 bases). The material was CD8+ T cells sorted from PBMCs, obtained on the day of the yellow fever booster vaccination. The CDR3 here is CASSYGRGVEQFF. The CDR3 coding sequence is TGTGCCAGCAGTTACGGTAGGGGTGTCGAGCAGTTCTTC.